These 11 T cell receptor beta chains were all obtained from the same sample, sequenced in a study of cytomegalovirus exposure and HLA in healthy donors. Amplification used 60 Vbeta primers and 13 Jbeta primers. Measured with immunoSEQ multiplex PCR; TCRdb has only the in-frame clones, and not every one. The sample consists of some 150,000 clones, 75% to 80% of them appearing once. Input material: PBMCs. Receptor source: a male donor in good health and CMV-seronegative.

This chain uses TRBV19 with TRBJ1-2; 8 positions agree with TRBD1. The CDR3 extends over 15 amino acids. The germline CDR1 and CDR2 sequences are LNHDA and SQIVND (reference sequence). The trim removed 5 bases at V and 5 bases at J, leaving 10 bases unmatched. Here the CDR3 reads CASSSRDRGGYGYTF. CDR3 DNA sequence: TGTGCCAGTAGTTCAAGAGACAGGGGAGGGTATGGCTACACCTTC.

This sequence joins TRBV7-9 and TRBJ2-1; 10 positions match TRBD1. This CDR3 has 15 amino acids. Germline CDR1 is SEHNR and CDR2 is FQNEAQ (reference sequence). After removal of 3 bases from V and 5 bases from J, the junction contained 4 bases not matched to a gene. The CDR3, as DNA: TGTGCCAGCAGCTTGACGGGACAGGGGAACAATGAGCAGTTCTTC. It yields the protein CASSLTGQGNNEQFF.

The CDR3, as DNA: TGCAGCGTCTCCGGGACACCTGAGGGAACCGGGGAGCTGTTTTTT. Amino acid sequence: CSVSGTPEGTGELFF. The genes are TRBV29-1 and TRBJ2-2; maybe TRBD1 (6 bases). V shed 6 bases and J shed 5 bases, with 19 bases lying between them. CDR3 length: 15 amino acids. From germline, CDR1 is SQVTM and CDR2 ANQGSEA.

The V call is TRBV2, the J call TRBJ2-1; 12 nucleotides match TRBD2. The germline V gene has CDR1 SNHLY and CDR2 FYNNEI. The CDR3 extends over 16 amino acids. V shed 4 bases, J shed 1 base, and the junction held 2 bases outside the gene matches. The CDR3 region is CASSATSGGSYNEQFF. Written as DNA, the CDR3 is TGTGCCAGCAGTGCCACTAGCGGGGGGTCCTACAATGAGCAGTTCTTC.

This chain joins TRBV13 and TRBJ1-6; the D gene is possibly TRBD1 (6 bases). Germline-derived CDR1 and CDR2 are PRHDT and FYEKMQ (reference sequence). This CDR3 region has 16 residues. V lost 1 base and J 0 bases, leaving 7 bases between the germline ends. The DNA for the CDR3 is TGTGCCAGCAGCTTAGAAGGGGGCTCCTATAATTCACCCCTCCACTTT. Its protein product is CASSLEGGSYNSPLHF.

This sequence joins TRBV27 and TRBJ2-6; 7 bases map to TRBD1. CDR3 size: 17 residues. V shed 2 bases and J 0 bases; nucleotides not matched to a gene: 4. CDR1 is MNHEY and CDR2 is SMNVEV in the germline V gene (reference sequence). The CDR3 region is CASSLEGGSSGANVLTF. The CDR3 DNA reads as TGTGCCAGCAGTTTAGAAGGGGGCAGCTCTGGGGCCAACGTCCTGACTTTC.

This clone was observed once. The V gene is TRBV15, the J gene TRBJ2-7; D unresolved. Per germline, CDR1 LNHNV and CDR2 YYDKDF (reference sequence). The V gene lost 1 base and the J gene lost 9 bases, with 13 bases spanning the gap. CDR3 size: 13 residues. The CDR3 coding sequence is TGTGCCACCAGCAGAGTTCCCAGCGCGAGGCAGTACTTC. Its translation: CATSRVPSARQYF.

Remarks on this clone: The junction shows a germline mismatch at one end, possibly a read error. The chain combines TRBV27 with TRBJ2-5, with unresolved D. CDR3 length: 13 amino acids. Germline V CDR1 and CDR2: MNHEY, SMNVEV (reference sequence). The CDR3 DNA reads as TGTGCCAGCAGATTATTAACACAAGAGACCCAGTACTTC. Amino acids: CASRLLTQETQYF.

The V call is TRBV9, the J call TRBJ2-2; 9 bases match TRBD2. This CDR3 is built from 17 residues. CDR1 is SGDLS and CDR2 is YYNGEE in the germline V gene. V lost 4 bases and J lost 7; bases outside the gene matches: 14. CDR3 region: CASSLSGGPRTIGELFF. The DNA for the CDR3 is TGTGCCAGCAGCCTCAGCGGGGGGCCCCGAACTATCGGGGAGCTGTTTTTT.

CDR3 DNA: TGTGCCAGCAGTCCCAACAGGGGGAGCAATCAGCCCCAGCATTTT. The encoded protein is CASSPNRGSNQPQHF. The chain combines TRBV27 with TRBJ1-5, with 8 positions matching TRBD1. CDR1 and CDR2 from the germline V gene are MNHEY and SMNVEV (reference sequence). V shed 5 bases, J shed 1 base, and the junction held 4 bases outside the gene matches. The CDR3 is 15 residues long.

The chain employs TRBV2 and TRBJ2-2; unclear D gene. V lost 8 bases, J lost 3 bases, and 10 bases lay in between. This CDR3 contains 13 residues. Germline assignment: CDR1 SNHLY and CDR2 FYNNEI. The CDR3 spells CASVESYTGELFF. The CDR3 coding sequence is TGTGCCAGCGTGGAGAGTTACACCGGGGAGCTGTTTTTT. The complete variable domain, with remaining parts taken from reference TRBV2 and TRBJ2-2, reads EPEVTQTPSHQVTQMGQEVILRCVPISNHLYFYWYRQILGQKVEFLVSFYNNEISEKSEIFDDQFSVERPDGSNFTLKIRSTKLEDSAMYFCASVESYTGELFFGEGSRLTVL.